These 29 T cell receptor beta chains share one sample of origin, sequenced in a study of T cell repertoires in ileal Crohn's disease. Clones were read by immunoSEQ multiplex PCR, and TCRdb kept only the in-frame ones, dropping some. The data hold approximately 27,000 clones, with about 82% observed a single time. Source material: ileal tissue. These receptors all come from an adult with Crohn's disease.

In this sample, this clone turned up a few times. The chain is built from TRBV23-1 and TRBJ1-2; tentative D call: TRBD1 (5 bases). Being an ORF, TRBV23-1 has a function that is uncertain. Deletions cut 6 bases from V and 6 bases from J, with 23 bases between. The CDR3 spans 16 residues. The CDR3 DNA sequence: TGCGCCAGCAGCCCCCCGTCGCGAACCCGGGGGGATGGCTACACCTTC. Protein product: CASSPPSRTRGDGYTF.

The gene calls are TRBV11-2 and TRBJ1-1, with 7 bases lining up with TRBD1. Germline V gives CDR1 SGHAT, CDR2 FQNNGV. The CDR3 is 15 amino acids. Trimming at V came to 4 bases and at J to 4 bases, leaving 9 bases not matched to a gene. The DNA for the CDR3 is TGTGCCAGCAGCTCAAAAACAGGGACAGTCACTGAAGCTTTCTTT. Translating it yields CASSSKTGTVTEAFF.

V usage is TRBV19 and J usage is TRBJ2-2; D unresolved. Germline loops: CDR1 LNHDA, CDR2 SQIVND (reference sequence). This CDR3 region has 15 residues. The V and J ends lost 7 bases and 3 bases respectively, with 15 bases between them. The CDR3 region is CASKDRGVYTGELFF. Here the CDR3 DNA reads TGTGCCAGTAAGGATCGAGGCGTATACACCGGGGAGCTGTTTTTT.

The CDR3 nucleotides are TGTGCCAGAAGCTTGGTCGGACAGGGGAGTAACTATGGCTACACCTTC. It codes for CARSLVGQGSNYGYTF. The rearrangement uses TRBV5-3 and TRBJ1-2, with 9 positions matching TRBD1. TRBV5-3 is flagged as an ORF with uncertain function. V dropped 0 bases and J dropped 1; count of bases not matched to a gene: 4. The CDR3 spans 16 residues.

The chain has TRBV7-2 and TRBJ1-5; the D gene is possibly TRBD1 (5 bases). Trimming took 0 bases from V and 3 from J, leaving 9 bases between them. Germline assignment: CDR1 SGHTA and CDR2 FQGNSA. The CDR3 spans 15 residues. The CDR3 sequence is CASSLATGPNQPQHF. CDR3 bases: TGTGCCAGCAGCTTAGCTACAGGCCCCAATCAGCCCCAGCATTTT.

The chain is built from TRBV5-1 and TRBJ2-7; 8 bases line up with TRBD2. The CDR3 consists of 16 residues. In germline, CDR1 is SGHRS, CDR2 YFSETQ. The junction had 8 bases not matched to a gene; V was cut back by 0 bases and J by 3 bases. This CDR3 is CASSLGPGLADYEQYF. DNA for the CDR3: TGCGCCAGCAGCTTGGGACCCGGACTAGCAGACTACGAGCAGTACTTC.

Notes on this clone: Other nucleotide sequences in the sample specify the same CDR3. V and J are TRBV19 and TRBJ2-7, with 10 positions matching TRBD1. CDR3 length: 14 residues. The V gene's germline CDR1 is LNHDA and CDR2 SQIVND (reference sequence). The V segment lost 7 bases and the J segment 3 bases; nucleotides outside the gene matches: 6. CDR3 in amino acids: CASTPGQGFYEQYF. The CDR3 bases are TGTGCCAGTACCCCGGGACAGGGGTTCTACGAGCAGTACTTC.

The rearrangement joins TRBV19 to TRBJ2-7; TRBD2 might be the D (6 bases). This CDR3 is built from 15 residues. V was trimmed by 0 bases and J by 0 bases, leaving 9 bases between them. Germline CDR1 LNHDA, CDR2 SQIVND (reference sequence). The CDR3 spells CASSIDGGLSYEQYF. CDR3 sequence (DNA): TGTGCCAGTAGTATAGATGGGGGACTCTCCTACGAGCAGTACTTC.

The V gene is TRBV2, the J gene TRBJ1-5; D may be TRBD1 (5 bases). Trimming stripped 7 bases from V and 0 bases from J, with 10 bases between. Germline CDR1 is SNHLY and CDR2 is FYNNEI. The CDR3 length is 14 residues. In nucleotides, the CDR3 is TGTGCCAGCACTCGGACAAATAGCAATCAGCCCCAGCATTTT. Translated, it gives CASTRTNSNQPQHF.

This CDR3 is CASSPPGTGVTDTQYF. The CDR3 DNA is TGTGCCAGCAGCCCCCCCGGGACAGGGGTCACAGATACGCAGTATTTT. This rearrangement joins TRBV5-6 to TRBJ2-3, with 10 bases lining up with TRBD1. With V trimmed by 4 bases and J by 2 bases, 7 bases remained unmatched. The CDR3 covers 16 residues. CDR1 is SGHDT and CDR2 is YYEEEE in the germline V gene. The full variable domain, rest sourced from reference TRBV5-6 and TRBJ2-3, is DAGVTQSPTHLIKTRGQQVTLRCSPKSGHDTVSWYQQALGQGPQFIFQYYEEEERQRGNFPDRFSGHQFPNYSSELNVNALLLGDSALYLCASSPPGTGVTDTQYFGPGTRLTVL.

This clone was recorded a few times. CDR3 sequence: CASSREGGTRDTIYF. CDR3 DNA sequence: TGTGCCAGCAGCCGGGAGGGGGGGACCCGGGACACCATATATTTT. The chain recombines TRBV4-2 with TRBJ1-3; perhaps TRBD1 as D (6 bases). The CDR3 runs to 15 residues. In germline, CDR1 is LGHNA, CDR2 YNFKEQ. The V gene lost 4 bases and the J gene lost 8 bases, with 18 bases spanning the gap.

The V and J genes are TRBV6-5 and TRBJ1-4; tentative D call: TRBD1 (5 bases). V lost 4 bases to trimming and J lost 8 bases, with 14 bases between them. This CDR3 region has 14 residues. Germline V gives CDR1 MNHEY, CDR2 SVGAGI. In DNA form, the CDR3 reads TGTGCCAGCAGTTCGACCAGGGTAGGGGAAAAACTGTTTTTT. Amino acid sequence: CASSSTRVGEKLFF.

The gene calls are TRBV7-6 and TRBJ2-3, with 9 positions matching TRBD2. Germline-derived CDR1 and CDR2 are SGHVS and FNYEAQ. The V segment lost 6 bases and the J segment 2 bases; nucleotides outside the gene matches: 9. This CDR3 contains 16 residues. Written as DNA, the CDR3 is TGTGCCAGCAGTAGGAGCGGGGGGAGCCACACAGATACGCAGTATTTT. It specifies CASSRSGGSHTDTQYF.

This chain links TRBV5-6 with TRBJ2-5; TRBD1 aligns across 9 bases. Germline V CDR1 and CDR2: SGHDT, YYEEEE. The CDR3 runs 15 residues. The trim removed 2 bases at V and 3 bases at J, leaving 5 bases unmatched. DNA for the CDR3: TGTGCCAGCAGCTTATTCGGGACAGGGAAAGAGACCCAGTACTTC. Residues: CASSLFGTGKETQYF.

This chain connects TRBV5-5 to TRBJ2-7, with D unclear. Germline-derived CDR1 and CDR2 are SGHKS and YYEKEE (reference sequence). There are 11 residues in the CDR3. V lost 5 bases and J lost 2, with 5 bases in between. CDR3 protein: CASRSTYEQYF. CDR3 DNA: TGTGCCAGCAGATCAACCTACGAGCAGTACTTC.

This clone was detected once. The gene calls are TRBV4-3 and TRBJ2-1; 12 positions match TRBD1. Germline CDR1 LGHNA, CDR2 YSLEER. V lost 1 base, J lost 2 bases, and 12 bases stayed unmatched. CDR3 length equals 20 residues. Here the CDR3 DNA reads TGCGCCAGCAGCCAAGCCGGGACAGGGGGCAGGAGAGGTACCTACAATGAGCAGTTCTTC. Its translation is CASSQAGTGGRRGTYNEQFF.

The chain has TRBV29-1 and TRBJ2-1; possibly TRBD1 for D (6 bases). This CDR3 has 16 amino acids. V dropped 1 base and J dropped 4 bases, with 17 bases sitting between them. Germline V gives CDR1 SQVTM, CDR2 ANQGSEA. The CDR3, as DNA: TGCAGCGTTGAAGGGTCACAGGGAAGGCGTTACAATGAGCAGTTCTTC. Translated, it gives CSVEGSQGRRYNEQFF.

In its sample, this clone was seen once. The chain has TRBV7-8 and TRBJ2-7; 12 bases align to TRBD2. The J segment lost 4 bases and the V segment lost 5 bases, leaving 6 bases of the junction unmatched. CDR1 and CDR2 from the germline V gene are SGHVS and FQNEAQ. CDR3 size: 15 residues. The CDR3 here is CASSEGLAGNYEQYF. CDR3 coding DNA: TGTGCCAGCAGCGAAGGACTAGCGGGGAATTACGAGCAGTACTTC.

This clone occurred a few times. The chain joins TRBV7-9 to TRBJ2-3; D is perhaps TRBD2 (6 bases). The V end was cut by 6 bases, the J end by 0 bases, with 10 bases between. This CDR3 spans 14 amino acids. From germline, CDR1 is SEHNR and CDR2 FQNEAQ (reference sequence). The CDR3 is CASRAGFSTDTQYF. The DNA for the CDR3 is TGTGCCAGCAGGGCGGGATTTAGCACAGATACGCAGTATTTT.

The V and J genes are TRBV5-1 and TRBJ1-5; the match to TRBD1 covers 8 bases. After removal of 0 bases from V and 5 bases from J, the junction contained 4 bases not matched to a gene. The CDR3 length is 15 residues. CDR1 is SGHRS, CDR2 YFSETQ, per germline. CDR3 coding DNA: TGCGCCAGCAGCTTGGTGTCAGGGGGCGATCAGCCCCAGCATTTT. Its translation is CASSLVSGGDQPQHF.

This chain connects TRBV2 to TRBJ2-7; D ambiguous. CDR1 is SNHLY, CDR2 FYNNEI, per germline. V dropped 6 bases and J dropped 5 bases, with 11 bases sitting between them. This CDR3 is built from 12 residues. The CDR3 loop is CASRALRDEQYF. The CDR3 DNA reads TGTGCCAGCAGAGCCTTACGTGACGAGCAGTACTTC.

The chain combines TRBV4-3 with TRBJ1-4, with D perhaps matching TRBD1 (5 bases). The CDR3 runs 15 residues. Germline lookup yields CDR1 LGHNA and CDR2 YSLEER. Trimming stripped 1 base from V and 8 bases from J, with 14 bases between. The CDR3 loop is CASSQAVQGREKLFF. As DNA, the CDR3 is TGCGCCAGCAGCCAAGCCGTCCAGGGCCGGGAAAAACTGTTTTTT.

The J gene is TRBJ2-7, the V gene TRBV18, with D hard to call. Germline loops: CDR1 KGHSH, CDR2 LQKENI. The CDR3 spans 14 residues. Between the trimmed V and J ends, which lost 3 bases and 0 bases, there was a span of 9 bases. The CDR3 coding sequence is TGTGCCAGCTCACCTTCTACAGCCTCCTACGAGCAGTACTTC. Its protein is CASSPSTASYEQYF. Full variable domain (rest looked up from reference TRBV18 and TRBJ2-7): NAGVMQNPRHLVRRRGQEARLRCSPMKGHSHVYWYRQLPEEGLKFMVYLQKENIIDESGMPKERFSAEFPKEGPSILRIQQVVRGDSAAYFCASSPSTASYEQYFGPGTRLTVT.

The rearrangement joins TRBV11-2 to TRBJ2-7; TRBD2 is a possible D gene (5 bases). CDR1 is SGHAT and CDR2 is FQNNGV in the germline V gene. The CDR3 consists of 15 residues. Trimming removed 1 base from V and 3 bases from J, with 13 bases in between. The CDR3 loop reads CASSLATGNLYEQYF. In DNA form, the CDR3 reads TGTGCCAGCAGCTTAGCTACGGGAAACCTCTACGAGCAGTACTTC.

The chain combines TRBV29-1 with TRBJ2-5; 9 nucleotides align to TRBD1. TRBJ2-7 matches the DNA end more closely, so the J call is doubtful. This CDR3 is 13 amino acids long. Germline CDR1 and CDR2: SQVTM and ANQGSEA. CDR3 nucleotide sequence: TGCAGCGGAAGGACAGGGGTCCGGGACGAGCAGTACTTC. Translating gives CSGRTGVRDEQYF.

The rearrangement joins TRBV25-1 to TRBJ1-3; D gene unclear. The germline CDR1 and CDR2 sequences are MGHDK and SYGVNS. The CDR3 sequence is 12 residues long. V was trimmed by 2 bases and J by 4 bases, leaving 3 bases between them. DNA of the CDR3: TGTGCCAGCAGTGAACGGGGAAACACCATATATTTT. This translates into CASSERGNTIYF.

This clone was seen a single time. The genes are TRBV7-2 and TRBJ2-7; no clear D. Trimming shortened V by 0 bases and J by 6 bases, and 9 bases separated the two germline ends. Germline lookup yields CDR1 SGHTA and CDR2 FQGNSA. The CDR3 is 13 residues long. This CDR3 is CASSLAWAIEQYF. CDR3 DNA: TGTGCCAGCAGCTTAGCCTGGGCCATCGAGCAGTACTTC. Combining the CDR3 with reference TRBV7-2 and TRBJ2-7 gives the whole variable domain GAGVSQSPSNKVTEKGKDVELRCDPISGHTALYWYRQSLGQGLEFLIYFQGNSAPDKSGLPSDRFSAERTGGSVSTLTIQRTQQEDSAVYLCASSLAWAIEQYFGPGTRLTVT.

The genes are TRBV6-1 and TRBJ2-3; D possibly corresponds to TRBD1 (7 bases). Germline values: CDR1 MNHNS, CDR2 SASEGT. V was trimmed by 2 bases and J by 0 bases, leaving 9 bases between them. CDR3 length: 15 amino acids. The CDR3 DNA follows: TGTGCCAGCAGTGAACAGGGGGGAAGCACAGATACGCAGTATTTT. It yields the protein CASSEQGGSTDTQYF.

This chain links TRBV7-2 with TRBJ2-2; 8 positions match TRBD1. Germline values: CDR1 SGHTA, CDR2 FQGNSA. The CDR3 spans 15 residues. V gave up 2 bases and J gave up 9 bases; unmatched junction bases: 8. The DNA for the CDR3 is TGTGCCAGCAGCTTATCAGGGGGCGGCGCCAGGGAGCTGTTTTTT. The encoded protein is CASSLSGGGARELFF.